This T cell receptor beta chain was recovered during a study of identifying expanded T cells in peripheral blood. TCRdb keeps only in-frame clones here, not all; method: immunoSEQ multiplex PCR. The sample holds approximately 92,000 clones, 85% seen once. Study outcomes and limitations: Approximately 1.2 clones differed between technical replicates, versus about 15 and 19 over time.

About this clone itself: Its antigen is unidentified.

Germline loops: CDR1 GTSNPN, CDR2 SVGIG (reference sequence). The CDR3 is 14 amino acids. V lost 6 bases to trimming and J lost 3 bases, with 17 bases between them. The sample was blood. The chain is built from TRBV30 and TRBJ1-1; a possible D gene is TRBD1 (5 bases). The source of this sequence is a person between 18 and 75 years old in good health. The CDR3 region has the DNA TGTGCCTGCCACATACGCGGGGCGGACACTGAAGCTTTCTTT. Protein: CACHIRGADTEAFF.